The present T cell receptor beta chain was sequenced within a study of T-cell reconstitution after alpha-beta-depleted transplantation in children. General study results and limits: Reportedly, alpha-beta T cells present about two months post-transplant originated from several hundred expanded clones of graft origin. One year after transplant, T-cell counts and diversity came mostly from newly produced T cells. Surviving recipient T cells and thymic progenitors accounted for the high day-60 TCRbeta diversity observed in some patients.

A note on this clonotype: Its cognate antigen is unknown.

The CDR3 is made up of 16 amino acids. Trimming at V came to 0 bases and at J to 3 bases, leaving 4 bases not matched to a gene. The germline V gene has CDR1 SGHDT and CDR2 YYEEEE. It was with unique molecular identifiers that the TCRbeta library was prepared. A single record per CDR3 protein comes from TCRdb applying MiXCR to the PCR reads. The sample holds about 440,000 distinct CDR3 sequences, approximately 41% seen once. The sample here was PBMCs, taken before TCRalphabeta/CD19-depleted stem cell transplant. J is TRBJ2-1 and V is TRBV5-6; 9 bases map to TRBD2. The TCR comes from a girl aged 2-10 years with aplastic anemia, due to receive a stem cell transplant. CDR3 sequence: CASSLVLAGIYNEQFF. As DNA, the CDR3 is TGTGCCAGCAGCTTGGTTCTAGCGGGAATCTACAATGAGCAGTTCTTC.